This T cell receptor beta chain was obtained from a study of cytotoxic CD8 clonotypes in ibrutinib-treated CLL. About the study: For this cohort, patients were some 12 relapsed/refractory and approximately 14 treatment-naive, while 17 were IGHV unmutated. Notes on the study in general: Sustained-remission patients were sampled at different times than progressing patients were.

About this clone itself: Its antigen is unknown.

Sequencing was designed to attain a depth spanning 1 in 200,000 to 1 in 1 million T cells. The table came from immunoSEQ multiplex PCR; TCRdb's copy has only in-frame clones and leaves some out. The data contain roughly 100,000 clones, more than 75% of them singletons. Trimming pared 3 bases from V and 2 bases from J, leaving 10 bases between. Germline-derived CDR1 and CDR2 are MNHEY and SMNVEV (reference sequence). CDR3 length: 14 residues. The starting material was PBMCs, obtained after 12 months of ibrutinib treatment. This clonotype was obtained from a human donor with chronic lymphocytic leukemia. The rearrangement uses TRBV27 and TRBJ2-5; D is unresolved. Written as DNA, the CDR3 is TGTGCCAGCAGTTTCTCACGGTATCAAGAGACCCAGTACTTC. This gives the protein CASSFSRYQETQYF.